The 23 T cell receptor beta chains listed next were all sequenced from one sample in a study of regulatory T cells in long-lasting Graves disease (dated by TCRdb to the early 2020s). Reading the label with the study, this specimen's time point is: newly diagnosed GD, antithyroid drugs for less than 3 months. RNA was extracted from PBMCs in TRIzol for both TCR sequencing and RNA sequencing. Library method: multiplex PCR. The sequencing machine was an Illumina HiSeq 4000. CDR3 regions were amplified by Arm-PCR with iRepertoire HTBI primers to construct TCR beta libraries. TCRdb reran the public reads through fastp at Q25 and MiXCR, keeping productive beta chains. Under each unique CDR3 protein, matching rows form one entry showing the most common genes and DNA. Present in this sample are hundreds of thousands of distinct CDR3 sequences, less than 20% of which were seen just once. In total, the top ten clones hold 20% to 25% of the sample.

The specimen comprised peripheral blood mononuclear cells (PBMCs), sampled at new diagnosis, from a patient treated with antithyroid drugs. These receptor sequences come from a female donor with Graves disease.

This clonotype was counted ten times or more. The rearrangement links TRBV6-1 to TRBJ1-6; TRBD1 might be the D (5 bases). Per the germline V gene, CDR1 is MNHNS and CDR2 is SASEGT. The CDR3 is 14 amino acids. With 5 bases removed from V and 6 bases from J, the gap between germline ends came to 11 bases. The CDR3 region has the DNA TGTGCCAGCAGTCCGAGACAGATTAATTCACCCCTCCACTTT. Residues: CASSPRQINSPLHF.

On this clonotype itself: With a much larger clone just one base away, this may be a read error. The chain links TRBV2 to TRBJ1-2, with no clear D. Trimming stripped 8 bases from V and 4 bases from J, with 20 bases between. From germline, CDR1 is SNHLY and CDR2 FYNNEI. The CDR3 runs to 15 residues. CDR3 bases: TGTGCCAGCGGTGCTGAAGGACGGAGAATCTATGGCTACACCTTC. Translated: CASGAEGRRIYGYTF.

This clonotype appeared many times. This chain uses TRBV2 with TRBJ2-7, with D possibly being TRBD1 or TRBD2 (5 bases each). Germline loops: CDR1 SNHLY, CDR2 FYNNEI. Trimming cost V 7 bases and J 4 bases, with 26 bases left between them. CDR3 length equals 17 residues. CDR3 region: CASTYPLGRRREYEQYF. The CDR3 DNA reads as TGTGCCAGCACCTACCCCCTGGGACGTAGAAGGGAATACGAGCAGTACTTC. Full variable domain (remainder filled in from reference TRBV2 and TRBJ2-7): EPEVTQTPSHQVTQMGQEVILRCVPISNHLYFYWYRQILGQKVEFLVSFYNNEISEKSEIFDDQFSVERPDGSNFTLKIRSTKLEDSAMYFCASTYPLGRRREYEQYFGPGTRLTVT.

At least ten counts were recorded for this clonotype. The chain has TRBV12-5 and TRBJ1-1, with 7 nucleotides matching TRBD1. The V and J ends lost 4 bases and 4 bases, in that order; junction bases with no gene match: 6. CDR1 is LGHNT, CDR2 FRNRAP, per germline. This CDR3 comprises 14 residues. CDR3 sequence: CASGSRGLGTEAFF. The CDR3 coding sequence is TGTGCTAGTGGTTCGAGGGGGCTGGGCACTGAAGCTTTCTTT.

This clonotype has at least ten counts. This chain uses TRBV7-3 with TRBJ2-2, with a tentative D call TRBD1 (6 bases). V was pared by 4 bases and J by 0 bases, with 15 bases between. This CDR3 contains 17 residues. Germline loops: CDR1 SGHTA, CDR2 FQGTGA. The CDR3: CASSSATGTTNTGELFF. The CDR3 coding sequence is TGTGCCAGCAGCTCGGCGACCGGGACAACGAACACCGGGGAGCTGTTTTTT.

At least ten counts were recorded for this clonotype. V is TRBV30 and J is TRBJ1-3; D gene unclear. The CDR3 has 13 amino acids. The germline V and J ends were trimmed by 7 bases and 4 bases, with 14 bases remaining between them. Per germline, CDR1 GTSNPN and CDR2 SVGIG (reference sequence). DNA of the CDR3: TGTGCCTCCCTGGGTCCGTGGGGAAACACCATATATTTT. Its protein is CASLGPWGNTIYF.

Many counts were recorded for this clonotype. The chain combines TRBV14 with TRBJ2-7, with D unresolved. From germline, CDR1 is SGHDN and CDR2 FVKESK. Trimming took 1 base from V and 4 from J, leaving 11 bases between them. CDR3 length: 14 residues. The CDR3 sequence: CASSQAHGDYEQYF. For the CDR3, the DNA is TGTGCCAGCAGCCAAGCGCACGGAGATTACGAGCAGTACTTC.

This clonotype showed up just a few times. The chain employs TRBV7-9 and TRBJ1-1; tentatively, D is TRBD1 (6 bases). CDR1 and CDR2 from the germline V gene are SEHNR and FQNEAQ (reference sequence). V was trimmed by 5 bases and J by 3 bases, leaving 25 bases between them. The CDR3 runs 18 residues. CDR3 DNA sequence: TGTGCCAGCAGCATCTGGGGCCTGGGGCGGGGGCGGGACACTGAAGCTTTCTTT. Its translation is CASSIWGLGRGRDTEAFF.

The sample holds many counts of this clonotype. CDR3 coding DNA: TGCAGTGCTAGACCCCCGACAGGGGCGACGAGCACTGAAGCTTTCTTT. This translates into CSARPPTGATSTEAFF. The chain combines TRBV20-1 with TRBJ1-1, with TRBD1 identical over 8 bases. With V trimmed by 2 bases and J by 4 bases, 12 bases remained unmatched. Germline lookup yields CDR1 DFQATT and CDR2 SNEGSKA (reference sequence). This CDR3 has 16 amino acids.

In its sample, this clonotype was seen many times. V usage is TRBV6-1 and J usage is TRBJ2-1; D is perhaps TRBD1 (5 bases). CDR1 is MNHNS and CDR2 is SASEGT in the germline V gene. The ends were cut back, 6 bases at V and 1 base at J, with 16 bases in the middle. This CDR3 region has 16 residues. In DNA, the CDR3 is TGTGCCAGCAGAAGTGAAATTGCAGGGTCCTACAATGAGCAGTTCTTC. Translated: CASRSEIAGSYNEQFF.

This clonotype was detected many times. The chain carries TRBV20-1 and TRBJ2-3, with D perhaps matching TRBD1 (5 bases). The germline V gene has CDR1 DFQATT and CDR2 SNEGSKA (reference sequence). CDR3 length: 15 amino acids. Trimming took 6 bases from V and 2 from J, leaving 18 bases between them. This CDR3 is CSARAGQGYTDTQYF. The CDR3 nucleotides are TGCAGTGCCCGGGCCGGGCAGGGCTACACAGATACGCAGTATTTT.

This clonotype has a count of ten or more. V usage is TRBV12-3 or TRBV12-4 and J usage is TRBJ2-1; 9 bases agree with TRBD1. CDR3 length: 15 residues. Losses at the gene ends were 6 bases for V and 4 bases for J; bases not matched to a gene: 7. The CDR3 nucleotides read TGTGCCAGCAGCGAGGGACAGGGAATATACAATGAGCAGTTCTTC. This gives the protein CASSEGQGIYNEQFF.

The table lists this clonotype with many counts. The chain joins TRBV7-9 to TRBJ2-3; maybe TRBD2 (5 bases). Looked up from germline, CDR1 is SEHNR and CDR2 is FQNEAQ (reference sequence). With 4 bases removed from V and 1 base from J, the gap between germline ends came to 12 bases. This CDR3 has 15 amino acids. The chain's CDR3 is CASSSSREGTDTQYF. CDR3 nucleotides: TGTGCCAGCAGCTCCTCTCGGGAAGGCACAGATACGCAGTATTTT.

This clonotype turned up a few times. Here the CDR3 DNA reads TGTGCCAGCAGCTTGCGGCTAGCGGATTCCGAGCAGTACTTC. Encoded protein: CASSLRLADSEQYF. V and J are TRBV5-4 and TRBJ2-7; 7 bases are shared with TRBD2. V dropped 1 base and J dropped 6; count of bases not matched to a gene: 7. This CDR3 is 14 amino acids long. Germline V gene data show CDR1 as SGHNT and CDR2 as YYREEE (reference sequence).

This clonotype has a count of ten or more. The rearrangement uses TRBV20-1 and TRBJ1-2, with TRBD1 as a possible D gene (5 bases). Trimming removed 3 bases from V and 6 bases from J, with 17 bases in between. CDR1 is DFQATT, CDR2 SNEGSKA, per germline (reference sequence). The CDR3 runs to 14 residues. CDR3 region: CSASRQGGGDGYTF. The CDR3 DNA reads TGCAGTGCTAGTCGGCAGGGCGGAGGGGATGGCTACACCTTC.

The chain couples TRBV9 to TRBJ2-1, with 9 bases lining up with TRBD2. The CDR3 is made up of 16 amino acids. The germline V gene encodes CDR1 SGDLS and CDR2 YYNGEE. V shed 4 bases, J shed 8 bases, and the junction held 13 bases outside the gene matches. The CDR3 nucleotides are TGTGCCAGCAGCCTTGCCCGGGTAGCGGGAGTGGATGAGCAGTTCTTC. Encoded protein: CASSLARVAGVDEQFF.

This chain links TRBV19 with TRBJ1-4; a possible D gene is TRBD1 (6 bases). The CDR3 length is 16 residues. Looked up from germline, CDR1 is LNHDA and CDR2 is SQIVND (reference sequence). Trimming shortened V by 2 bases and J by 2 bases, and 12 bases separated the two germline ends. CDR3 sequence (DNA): TGTGCCAGTAGTATATTTTCCGGGGGCACTAATGAAAAACTGTTTTTT. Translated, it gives CASSIFSGGTNEKLFF.

This CDR3 reads CASSLEPAGGSEQYF. CDR3 coding DNA: TGTGCCAGCAGCCTGGAGCCAGCGGGAGGGTCCGAGCAGTACTTC. This sequence joins TRBV11-2 and TRBJ2-7, with 10 positions matching TRBD2. V lost 5 bases and J lost 6; bases outside the gene matches: 10. Germline CDR1 and CDR2: SGHAT and FQNNGV. The CDR3 spans 15 residues.

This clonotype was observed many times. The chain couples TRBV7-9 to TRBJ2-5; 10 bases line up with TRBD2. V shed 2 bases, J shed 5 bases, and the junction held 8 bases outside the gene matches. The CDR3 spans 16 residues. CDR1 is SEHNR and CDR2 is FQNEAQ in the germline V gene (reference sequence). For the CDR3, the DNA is TGTGCCAGCAGCTTACTAGCGGGAGTACGAGTGGAGACCCAGTACTTC. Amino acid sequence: CASSLLAGVRVETQYF.

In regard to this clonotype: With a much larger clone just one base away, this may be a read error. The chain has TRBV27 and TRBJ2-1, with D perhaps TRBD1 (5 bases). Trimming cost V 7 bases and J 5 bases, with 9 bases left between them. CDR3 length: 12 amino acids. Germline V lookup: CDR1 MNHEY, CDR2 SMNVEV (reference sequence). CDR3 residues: CASTDKDNEQFF. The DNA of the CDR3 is TGTGCCAGCACGGACAAGGACAATGAGCAGTTCTTC.

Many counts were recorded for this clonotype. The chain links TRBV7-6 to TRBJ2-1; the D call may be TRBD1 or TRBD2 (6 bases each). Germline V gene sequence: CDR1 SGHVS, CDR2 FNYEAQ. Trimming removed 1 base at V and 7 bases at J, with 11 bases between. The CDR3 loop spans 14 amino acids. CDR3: CASSLDGGLNEQFF. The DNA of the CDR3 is TGTGCCAGCAGCTTAGACGGGGGCCTAAATGAGCAGTTCTTC.

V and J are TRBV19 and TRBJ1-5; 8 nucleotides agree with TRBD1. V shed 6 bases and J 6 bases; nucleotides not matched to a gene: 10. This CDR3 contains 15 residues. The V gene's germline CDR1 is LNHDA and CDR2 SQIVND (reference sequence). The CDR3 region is CASSTDRGMPQPQHF. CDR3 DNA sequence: TGTGCCAGTAGCACCGACAGGGGAATGCCTCAGCCCCAGCATTTT.

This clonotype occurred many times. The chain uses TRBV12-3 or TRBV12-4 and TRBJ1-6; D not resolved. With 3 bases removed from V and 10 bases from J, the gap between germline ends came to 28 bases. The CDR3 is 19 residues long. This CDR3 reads CASSFLPLLGSGIHSPLHF. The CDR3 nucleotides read TGTGCCAGCAGTTTTCTCCCGCTCTTGGGGAGTGGAATTCACTCACCCCTCCACTTT.